Presented here are 9 T cell receptor beta chains from one specimen sequenced in a study of T cell responses to AZD1222 COVID-19 vaccine. TCRdb's table, derived via immunoSEQ multiplex PCR, lists solely in-frame clones and lacks some. The sample holds approximately 84,000 clones, about nine tenths seen once. Here the sequenced sample was peripheral blood, taken on day 0 of AZD1222 vaccination. The receptors were gathered from an adult in good health.

The V and J genes are TRBV27 and TRBJ2-6; D is unclear. Deletions cut 5 bases from V and 4 bases from J, with 15 bases between. This CDR3 has 16 residues. Germline V gene sequence: CDR1 MNHEY, CDR2 SMNVEV (reference sequence). The DNA of the CDR3 is TGTGCCAGCAGTCCGACGACCAGTTCCGGGGCCAACGTCCTGACTTTC. Protein sequence: CASSPTTSSGANVLTF. Together with reference TRBV27 and TRBJ2-6, the CDR3 gives the full variable domain: EAQVTQNPRYLITVTGKKLTVTCSQNMNHEYMSWYRQDPGLGLRQIYYSMNVEVTDKGDVPEGYKVSRKEKRNFPLILESPSPNQTSLYFCASSPTTSSGANVLTFGAGSRLTVL.

The V gene is TRBV11-3, the J gene TRBJ2-2; 10 bases map to TRBD2. The V segment lost 3 bases and the J segment 4 bases; nucleotides outside the gene matches: 2. The CDR3 loop spans 15 amino acids. Germline values: CDR1 SGHNT, CDR2 YENEEA. CDR3 region: CASSLLAGGTGELFF. DNA of the CDR3: TGTGCCAGCAGCTTGTTAGCGGGAGGCACCGGGGAGCTGTTTTTT.

This clone occurred a few times. V usage is TRBV6-5 and J usage is TRBJ1-1; 9 bases fit TRBD1. V was pared by 8 bases and J by 5 bases, with 12 bases of the junction left unmatched. The CDR3 runs to 15 residues. The V gene's germline CDR1 is MNHEY and CDR2 SVGAGI. CDR3 DNA sequence: TGTGCCAGCTATTATCCCGGGACAGGGATTACTGAAGCTTTCTTT. Its translation is CASYYPGTGITEAFF.

The J gene is TRBJ1-2, the V gene TRBV4-1; 10 nucleotides match TRBD1. CDR3 size: 14 residues. The ends lost 7 bases at V and 2 bases at J; junction bases unmatched: 4. Germline CDR1 and CDR2: MGHRA and YSYEKL. The CDR3 bases are TGCGCCAGCACCCGGGACAGGGGAAACTATGGCTACACCTTC. Translated, it gives CASTRDRGNYGYTF.

V gene TRBV7-3 combines with J gene TRBJ2-1, with a possible D match to TRBD2 (6 bases). Trimming shortened V by 1 base and J by 4 bases, and 11 bases separated the two germline ends. This CDR3 comprises 15 residues. The germline V gene has CDR1 SGHTA and CDR2 FQGTGA. The CDR3 DNA reads as TGTGCCAGCAGCTTAAATACGGGAGATTACAATGAGCAGTTCTTC. Protein sequence: CASSLNTGDYNEQFF. The variable domain in full, with the rest retrieved from reference TRBV7-3 and TRBJ2-1, is GAGVSQTPSNKVTEKGKYVELRCDPISGHTALYWYRQSLGQGPEFLIYFQGTGAADDSGLPNDRFFAVRPEGSVSTLKIQRTERGDSAVYLCASSLNTGDYNEQFFGPGTRLTVL.

This chain joins TRBV5-1 and TRBJ1-6; D call uncertain. The germline V and J ends were trimmed by 0 bases and 7 bases, with 8 bases remaining between them. The CDR3 sequence is 14 residues long. Germline V CDR1 and CDR2: SGHRS, YFSETQ. As DNA, the CDR3 is TGCGCCAGCAGCTTGGGTACCCTCAATTCACCCCTCCACTTT. Protein sequence: CASSLGTLNSPLHF.

The V and J genes are TRBV15 and TRBJ2-2, with D hard to call. This CDR3 comprises 12 residues. Germline V CDR1 and CDR2: LNHNV, YYDKDF (reference sequence). Trimming shortened V by 3 bases and J by 7 bases, and 6 bases separated the two germline ends. The CDR3 region has the DNA TGTGCCACCAGCAGTAAGGTCGGGGAGCTGTTTTTT. Translating it yields CATSSKVGELFF.

The chain uses TRBV12-5 and TRBJ2-6; D ambiguous. CDR3 size: 13 residues. V dropped 7 bases and J dropped 1 base, with 5 bases sitting between them. CDR1 is LGHNT and CDR2 is FRNRAP in the germline V gene. The CDR3 bases are TGTGCTAGTGCGGATTCTGGGGCCAACGTCCTGACTTTC. Protein sequence: CASADSGANVLTF.

V usage is TRBV4-2 and J usage is TRBJ1-1, with 10 nucleotides matching TRBD1. There are 15 residues in the CDR3. The J segment lost 4 bases and the V segment lost 4 bases, leaving 6 bases of the junction unmatched. Germline V gives CDR1 LGHNA, CDR2 YNFKEQ. DNA for the CDR3: TGTGCCAGCAGCCCGGGACAGGGGCTGTCCACTGAAGCTTTCTTT. Translated, it gives CASSPGQGLSTEAFF.